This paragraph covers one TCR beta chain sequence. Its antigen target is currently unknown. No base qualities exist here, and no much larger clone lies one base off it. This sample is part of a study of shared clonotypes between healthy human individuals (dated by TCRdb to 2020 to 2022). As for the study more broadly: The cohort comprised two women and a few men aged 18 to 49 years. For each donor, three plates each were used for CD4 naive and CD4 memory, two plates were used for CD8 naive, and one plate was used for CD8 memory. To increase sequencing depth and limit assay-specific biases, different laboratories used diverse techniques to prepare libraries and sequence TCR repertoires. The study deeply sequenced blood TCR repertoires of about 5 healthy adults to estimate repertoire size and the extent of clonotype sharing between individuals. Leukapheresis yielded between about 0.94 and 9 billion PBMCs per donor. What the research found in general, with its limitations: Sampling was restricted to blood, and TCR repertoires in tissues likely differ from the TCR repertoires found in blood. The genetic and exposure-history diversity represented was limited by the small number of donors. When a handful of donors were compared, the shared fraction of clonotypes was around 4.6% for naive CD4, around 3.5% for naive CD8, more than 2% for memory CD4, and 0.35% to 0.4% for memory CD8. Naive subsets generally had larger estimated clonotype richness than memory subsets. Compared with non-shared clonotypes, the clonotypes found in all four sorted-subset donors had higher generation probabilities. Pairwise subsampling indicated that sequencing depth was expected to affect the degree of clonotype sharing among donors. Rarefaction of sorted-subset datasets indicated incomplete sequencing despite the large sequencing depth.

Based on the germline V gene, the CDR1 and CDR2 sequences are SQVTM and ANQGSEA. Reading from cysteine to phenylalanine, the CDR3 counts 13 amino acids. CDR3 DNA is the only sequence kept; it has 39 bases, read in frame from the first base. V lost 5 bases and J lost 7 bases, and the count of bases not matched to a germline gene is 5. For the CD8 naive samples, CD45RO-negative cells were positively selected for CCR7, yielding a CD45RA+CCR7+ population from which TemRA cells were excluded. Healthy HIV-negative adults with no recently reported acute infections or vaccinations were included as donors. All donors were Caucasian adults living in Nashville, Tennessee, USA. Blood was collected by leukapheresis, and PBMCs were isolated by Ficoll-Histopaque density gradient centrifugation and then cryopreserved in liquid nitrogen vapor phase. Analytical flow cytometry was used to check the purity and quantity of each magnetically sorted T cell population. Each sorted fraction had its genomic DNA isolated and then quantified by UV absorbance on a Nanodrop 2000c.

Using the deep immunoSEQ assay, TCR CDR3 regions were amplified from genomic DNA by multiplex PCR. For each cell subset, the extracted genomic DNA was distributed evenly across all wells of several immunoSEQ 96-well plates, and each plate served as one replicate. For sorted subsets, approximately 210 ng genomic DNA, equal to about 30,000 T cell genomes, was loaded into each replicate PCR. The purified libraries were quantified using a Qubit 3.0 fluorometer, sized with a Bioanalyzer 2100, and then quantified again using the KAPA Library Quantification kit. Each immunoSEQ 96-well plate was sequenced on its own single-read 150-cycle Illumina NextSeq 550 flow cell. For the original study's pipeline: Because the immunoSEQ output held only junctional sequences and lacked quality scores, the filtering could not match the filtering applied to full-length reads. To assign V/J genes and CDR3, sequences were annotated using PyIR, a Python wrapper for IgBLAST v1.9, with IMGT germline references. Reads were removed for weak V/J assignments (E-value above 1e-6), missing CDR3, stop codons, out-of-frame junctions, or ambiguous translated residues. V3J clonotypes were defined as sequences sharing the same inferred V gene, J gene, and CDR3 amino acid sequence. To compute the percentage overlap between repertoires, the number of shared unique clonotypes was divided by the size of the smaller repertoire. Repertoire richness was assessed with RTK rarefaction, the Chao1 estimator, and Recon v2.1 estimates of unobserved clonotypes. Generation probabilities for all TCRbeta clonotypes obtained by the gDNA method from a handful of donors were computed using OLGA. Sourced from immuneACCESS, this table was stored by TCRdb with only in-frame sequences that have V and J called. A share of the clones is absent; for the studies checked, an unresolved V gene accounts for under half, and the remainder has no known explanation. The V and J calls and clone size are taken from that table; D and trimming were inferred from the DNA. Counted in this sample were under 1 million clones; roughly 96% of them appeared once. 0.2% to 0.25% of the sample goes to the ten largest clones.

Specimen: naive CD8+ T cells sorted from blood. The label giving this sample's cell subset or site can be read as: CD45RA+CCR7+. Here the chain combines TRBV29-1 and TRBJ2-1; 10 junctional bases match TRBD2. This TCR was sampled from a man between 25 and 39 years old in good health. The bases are TGCAGCGTTCTAGCGGGAGTAGATAATGAGCAGTTCTTC. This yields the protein CSVLAGVDNEQFF.